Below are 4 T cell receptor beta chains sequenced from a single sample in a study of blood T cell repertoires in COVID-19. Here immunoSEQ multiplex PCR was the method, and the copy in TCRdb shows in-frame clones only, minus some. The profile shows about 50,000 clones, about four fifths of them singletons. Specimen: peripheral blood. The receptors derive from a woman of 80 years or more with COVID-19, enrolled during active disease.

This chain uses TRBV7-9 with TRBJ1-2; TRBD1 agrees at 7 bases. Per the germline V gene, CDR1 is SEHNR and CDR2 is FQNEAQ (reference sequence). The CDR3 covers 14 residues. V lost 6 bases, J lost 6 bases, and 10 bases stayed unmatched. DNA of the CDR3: TGTGCCAGCAGAGCCGGGACAGAGAGAGATGGCTACACCTTC. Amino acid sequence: CASRAGTERDGYTF.

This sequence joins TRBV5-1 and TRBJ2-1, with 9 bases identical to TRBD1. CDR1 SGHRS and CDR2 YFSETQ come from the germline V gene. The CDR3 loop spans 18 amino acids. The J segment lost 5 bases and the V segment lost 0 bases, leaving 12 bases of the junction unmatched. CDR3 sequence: CASSLGRVGQGSNNEQFF. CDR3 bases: TGCGCCAGCAGCTTGGGGCGTGTAGGACAGGGGAGCAACAATGAGCAGTTCTTC.

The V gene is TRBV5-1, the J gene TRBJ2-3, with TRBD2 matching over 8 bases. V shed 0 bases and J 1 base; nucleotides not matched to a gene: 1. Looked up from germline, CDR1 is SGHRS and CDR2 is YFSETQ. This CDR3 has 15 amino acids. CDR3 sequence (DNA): TGCGCCAGCAGCTTGGGGCGGGGGGGCACAGATACGCAGTATTTT. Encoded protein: CASSLGRGGTDTQYF.

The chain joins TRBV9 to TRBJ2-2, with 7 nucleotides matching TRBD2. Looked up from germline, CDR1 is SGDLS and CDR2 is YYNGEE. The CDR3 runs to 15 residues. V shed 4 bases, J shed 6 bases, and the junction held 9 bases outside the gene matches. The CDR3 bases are TGTGCCAGCAGCACCCGGGGAGGGATTTCCGGGGAGCTGTTTTTT. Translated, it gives CASSTRGGISGELFF. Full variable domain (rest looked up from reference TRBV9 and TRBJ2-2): DSGVTQTPKHLITATGQRVTLRCSPRSGDLSVYWYQQSLDQGLQFLIQYYNGEERAKGNILERFSAQQFPDLHSELNLSSLELGDSALYFCASSTRGGISGELFFGEGSRLTVL.